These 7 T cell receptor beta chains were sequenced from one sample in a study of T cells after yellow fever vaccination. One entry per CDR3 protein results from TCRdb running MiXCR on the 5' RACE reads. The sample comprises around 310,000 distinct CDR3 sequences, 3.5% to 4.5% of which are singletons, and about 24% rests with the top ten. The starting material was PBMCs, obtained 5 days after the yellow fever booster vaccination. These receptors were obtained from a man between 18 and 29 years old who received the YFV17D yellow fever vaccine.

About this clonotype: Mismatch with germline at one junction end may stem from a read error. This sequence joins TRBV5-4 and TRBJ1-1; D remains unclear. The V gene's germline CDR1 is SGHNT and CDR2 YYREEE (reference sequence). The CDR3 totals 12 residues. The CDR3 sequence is CACSLESDIAFF. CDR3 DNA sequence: TGTGCCTGCAGCTTGGAGTCAGATATAGCTTTCTTT.

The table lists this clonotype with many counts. CDR3 sequence (DNA): TGTGCCACCAGTGAAGGCCAGGGGCCCACTGAAGCTTTCTTT. Residues: CATSEGQGPTEAFF. The genes are TRBV24-1 and TRBJ1-1; TRBD1 might be the D (6 bases). Between the trimmed V and J ends, which lost 4 bases and 4 bases, there was a span of 12 bases. The germline gives CDR1 KGHDR, CDR2 SFDVKD. The CDR3 loop spans 14 amino acids.

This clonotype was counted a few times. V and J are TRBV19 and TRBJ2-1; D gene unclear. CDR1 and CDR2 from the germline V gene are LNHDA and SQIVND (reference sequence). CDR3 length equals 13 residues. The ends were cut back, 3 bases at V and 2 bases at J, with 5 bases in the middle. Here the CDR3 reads CASSMMPYNEQFF. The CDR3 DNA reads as TGTGCCAGTAGTATGATGCCCTACAATGAGCAGTTCTTC.

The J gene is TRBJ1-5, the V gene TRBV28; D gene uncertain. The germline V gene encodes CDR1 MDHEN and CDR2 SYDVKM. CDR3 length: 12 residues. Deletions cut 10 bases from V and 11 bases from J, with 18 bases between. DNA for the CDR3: TGTGCCATCCGGGCCCCACCGGTGGCCCAGCATTTT. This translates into CAIRAPPVAQHF.

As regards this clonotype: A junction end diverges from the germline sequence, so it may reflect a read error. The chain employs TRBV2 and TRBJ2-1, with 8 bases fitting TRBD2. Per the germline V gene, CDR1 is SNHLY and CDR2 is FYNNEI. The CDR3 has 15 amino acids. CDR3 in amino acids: CASGLNGGAYHELFF. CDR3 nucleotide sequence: TGTGCCAGCGGACTGAACGGGGGGGCCTACCATGAGCTGTTCTTC.

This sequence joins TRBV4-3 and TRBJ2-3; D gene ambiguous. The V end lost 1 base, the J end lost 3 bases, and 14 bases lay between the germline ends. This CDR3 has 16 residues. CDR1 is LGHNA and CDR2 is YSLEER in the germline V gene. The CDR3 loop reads CASSQGPGRWTDTQYF. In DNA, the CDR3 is TGCGCCAGCAGCCAAGGTCCCGGACGGTGGACAGATACGCAGTATTTT.

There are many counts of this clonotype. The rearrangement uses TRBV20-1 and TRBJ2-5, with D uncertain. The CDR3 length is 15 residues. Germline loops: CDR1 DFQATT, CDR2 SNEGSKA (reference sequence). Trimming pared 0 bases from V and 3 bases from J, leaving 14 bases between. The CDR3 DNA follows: TGCAGTGCTAGAGATAGGCTTCCGGTAAAAGAGACCCAGTACTTC. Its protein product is CSARDRLPVKETQYF.